The rows below give T cell receptor beta chains drawn from one sample of a study of radiotherapy plus CTLA-4 blockade in lung cancer. Repertoires were generated with immunoSEQ multiplex PCR, while TCRdb's copy carries only in-frame clones and drops some. The sample contains just over 60,000 clones, approximately 75% of which appear only once. The specimen comprised peripheral blood, sampled from a patient treated with radiotherapy plus ipilimumab. The receptor source for this set is a human donor with non-small cell lung cancer who had a complete response to radiotherapy plus ipilimumab. CDR3s include the opening cysteine and the closing phenylalanine or tryptophan. The D gene is left open where the match is weak. Size values are once, few and many counts, or a class for expanded clones, and some rows have none.

TRBJ1-5 TRBD1 NA TRBV19 CASSLGDRERGNQPQHF TGTGCCAGTAGTTTAGGAGACAGGGAACGCGGCAATCAGCCCCAGCATTTT
TRBJ1-2 NA few TRBV7-2 CASSSRAAYGYTF TGTGCCAGCAGCTCTAGGGCAGCCTATGGCTACACCTTC
TRBJ2-6 NA NA TRBV5-6 CASSARPGSGANVLTF TGTGCCAGCAGCGCCAGGCCGGGTTCTGGGGCCAACGTCCTGACTTTC
TRBJ2-3 NA NA TRBV7-6 CASSLEGRYTQYF TGTGCCAGCAGCTTAGAGGGGAGGTATACGCAGTATTTT
TRBJ1-2 NA once TRBV30 CAWSQVGYGYTF TGTGCCTGGAGTCAGGTTGGGTATGGCTACACCTTC
TRBJ1-3 TRBD1 NA TRBV5-1 CASSRQGQSSGNTIYF TGCGCCAGCAGCCGACAGGGACAGAGCTCTGGAAACACCATATATTTT
TRBJ2-2 NA NA TRBV30 CAWSSPQGRAGELFF TGTGCCTGGAGTTCACCACAGGGTCGAGCCGGGGAGCTGTTTTTT
TRBJ1-2 NA NA TRBV30 CAWSMTANYGYTF TGTGCCTGGAGTATGACTGCGAACTATGGCTACACCTTC
TRBJ2-7 TRBD1 few TRBV15 CATSRVQGASEQYF TGTGCCACCAGCAGAGTTCAGGGGGCGAGTGAGCAGTACTTC
TRBJ1-1 NA few TRBV9 CASSPRGTGTQLNTEAFF TGTGCCAGCAGCCCTAGGGGAACGGGGACCCAGTTGAACACTGAAGCTTTCTTT
TRBJ1-2 TRBD1 NA TRBV6-5 CASSTGGQTNYGYTF TGTGCCAGCAGCACCGGGGGACAGACTAACTATGGCTACACCTTC
TRBJ1-1 NA NA TRBV7-2 CASSLGTLGAFF TGTGCCAGCAGCTTAGGGACCCTGGGAGCTTTCTTT
TRBJ2-7 NA NA TRBV5-1 CASSFGFLDESGEQYF TGCGCCAGCAGCTTCGGGTTCCTGGACGAGAGCGGAGAGCAGTACTTC
TRBJ2-1 TRBD2 NA TRBV11-3 CASSLVRREYNEQFF TGTGCCAGCAGCTTGGTAAGGCGGGAGTACAATGAGCAGTTCTTC
TRBJ1-5 TRBD1 NA TRBV28 CASSSGQGQQPQHF TGTGCCAGCAGTTCGGGACAGGGACAACAGCCCCAGCATTTT
TRBJ1-1 NA NA TRBV10-3 CAISESDNTEAFF TGTGCCATCAGTGAGTCGGATAACACTGAAGCTTTCTTT
TRBJ2-7 NA NA TRBV27 CASSSRNRAAHEQYF TGTGCCAGCAGTTCGCGGAACAGGGCGGCTCACGAGCAGTACTTC
TRBJ2-7 NA NA TRBV9 CASSEWDGSSYEQYF TGTGCCAGCAGCGAGTGGGACGGTAGCTCCTACGAGCAGTACTTC
TRBJ2-1 TRBD1 NA TRBV11-2 CASSLDGKDRGIF TGTGCCAGCAGCTTAGATGGAAAGGACAGGGGGATCTTC
TRBJ2-1 TRBD2 NA TRBV15 CATSRDSSGNYNEQFF TGTGCCACCAGCAGAGATTCCAGCGGGAACTACAATGAGCAGTTCTTC
TRBJ1-2 TRBD1 NA TRBV6-1 CASSRSGTETYGYTF TGTGCCAGCAGTCGCTCCGGGACAGAGACCTATGGCTACACCTTC
TRBJ2-3 NA NA TRBV6-6 CASSYSTARARVTQYF TGTGCCAGCAGTTACTCGACAGCCAGAGCCAGGGTTACGCAGTATTTT
TRBJ2-6 TRBD1 NA TRBV5-1 CASSEGQVFGGANVLTF TGCGCCAGCAGCGAGGGACAGGTCTTTGGAGGGGCCAACGTCCTGACTTTC
TRBJ2-1 NA NA TRBV12-5 CASGLVREPRNEQFF TGTGCTAGTGGTTTGGTACGTGAGCCTAGGAATGAGCAGTTCTTC
TRBJ2-7 NA few TRBV6-6 CASSPSDVYEQYF TGTGCCAGCAGCCCTTCGGACGTCTACGAGCAGTACTTC
TRBJ1-1 NA NA TRBV29-1 CSAQGMNTEAFF TGCAGCGCTCAGGGTATGAACACTGAAGCTTTCTTT
TRBJ2-7 TRBD1 few TRBV10-2 CASSGQGNSYEQYF TGCGCCAGCAGTGGACAGGGGAACTCCTACGAGCAGTACTTC
TRBJ1-2 NA NA TRBV6-5 CASSPGTDFYGYTF TGTGCCAGCAGCCCCGGCACCGACTTCTATGGCTACACCTTC
TRBJ1-1 NA NA TRBV27 CATQTPGQGGRSFF TGTGCCACTCAAACCCCCGGCCAAGGGGGGAGGTCTTTCTTT
TRBJ1-3 TRBD1 NA TRBV9 CASSVAPGQSGNTIYF TGTGCCAGCAGCGTAGCCCCGGGACAGAGCGGAAACACCATATATTTT
TRBJ1-6 NA NA TRBV7-8 CASSAKGTPTDNSPLHF TGTGCCAGCAGCGCAAAGGGGACACCGACTGATAATTCACCCCTCCACTTT
TRBJ1-1 TRBD1 NA TRBV11-2 CASSLVGQPNTEAFF TGTGCCAGCAGCTTGGTGGGACAGCCGAACACTGAAGCTTTCTTT
TRBJ1-2 NA NA TRBV7-8 CASSPSRPSLYGYTF TGTGCCAGCAGCCCGAGTCGGCCCTCTCTGTATGGCTACACCTTC
TRBJ2-2 TRBD2 NA TRBV11-2 CASSKLAGARTGELFF TGTGCCAGCAGCAAACTAGCGGGGGCGAGGACCGGGGAGCTGTTTTTT
TRBJ1-3 NA NA TRBV2 CASRAQGSGNTIYF TGTGCCAGCAGAGCCCAGGGATCCGGAAACACCATATATTTT
TRBJ1-2 TRBD1 NA TRBV27 CASSFRQGAGYGYTF TGTGCCAGCAGTTTTCGACAGGGGGCAGGTTATGGCTACACCTTC
TRBJ1-2 NA NA TRBV6-5 CASSYSPDSTNGYTF TGTGCCAGCAGTTACTCCCCCGACAGCACGAATGGCTACACCTTC
TRBJ2-2 NA NA TRBV5-6 CASSFTSFTGELFF TGTGCCAGCAGCTTTACGAGTTTTACCGGGGAGCTGTTTTTT